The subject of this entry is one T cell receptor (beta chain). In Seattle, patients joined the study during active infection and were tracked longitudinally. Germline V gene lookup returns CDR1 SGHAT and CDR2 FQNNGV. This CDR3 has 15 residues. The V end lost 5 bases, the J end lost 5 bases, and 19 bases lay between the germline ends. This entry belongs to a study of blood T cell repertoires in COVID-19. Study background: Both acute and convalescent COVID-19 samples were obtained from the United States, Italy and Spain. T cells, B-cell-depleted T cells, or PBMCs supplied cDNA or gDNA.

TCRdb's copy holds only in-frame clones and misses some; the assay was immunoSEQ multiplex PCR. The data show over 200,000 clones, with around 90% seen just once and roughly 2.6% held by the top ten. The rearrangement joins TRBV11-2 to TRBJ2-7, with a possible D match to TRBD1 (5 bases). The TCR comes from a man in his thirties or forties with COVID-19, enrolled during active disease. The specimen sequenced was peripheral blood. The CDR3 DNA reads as TGTGCCAGCAGCAGCGTAAAGGGGCTCATCCACGAGCAGTACTTC. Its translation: CASSSVKGLIHEQYF.